This T cell receptor (beta chain) was retrieved from a study of blood T cell repertoires in COVID-19. For the study at large: The cDNA or gDNA used as material had been derived from T cells, B-cell-depleted T cells, or PBMCs.

Here immunoSEQ multiplex PCR was the method, and the copy in TCRdb shows in-frame clones only, minus some. The data contain some 120,000 clones, 84% of them singletons. V was pared by 3 bases and J by 5 bases, with 11 bases between. The CDR3 contains 13 residues. Germline CDR1 and CDR2: SQVTM and ANQGSEA. Sequencing was carried out using peripheral blood. This chain joins TRBV29-1 and TRBJ2-4; tentatively, D is TRBD1 (5 bases). This clonotype originated in a woman in her twenties or thirties who had recovered from COVID-19. CDR3 residues: CSVDPVGQNIQYF. DNA for the CDR3: TGCAGCGTTGACCCGGTGGGGCAAAACATTCAGTACTTC. The full variable domain, completed using reference TRBV29-1 and TRBJ2-4, is SAVISQKPSRDICQRGTSLTIQCQVDSQVTMMFWYRQQPGQSLTLIATANQGSEATYESGFVIDKFPISRPNLTFSTLTVSNMSPEDSSIYLCSVDPVGQNIQYFGAGTRLSVL.